These T cell receptor beta chains were read from a single sample in a study of blood T cell repertoires in COVID-19. Using immunoSEQ multiplex PCR, the repertoire was profiled, and TCRdb retains in-frame clones only, with some absent. This sample carries 140,000 or so clones, 80% to 90% of them seen once, and the ten largest clones take approximately 10%. The sequenced sample was peripheral blood. These receptor sequences come from an elderly woman with acute or convalescent COVID-19. The CDR3 runs from the conserved cysteine through the conserved F or W. D genes are given only for firm matches. Clone size is not always given. Where it is, it says once, few, many or a class for expanded clones.

clone size	J gene	V gene	D gene	CDR3 length	CDR3 protein	CDR3 DNA
few	TRBJ1-3	TRBV7-9	-	18	CASSLVGGTTLSGNTIYF	TGTGCCAGCAGCTTAGTAGGCGGCACCACCCTCTCTGGAAACACCATATATTTT
-	TRBJ2-7	TRBV3-1/TRBV3-2	-	12	CASSQDEREQYF	TGTGCCAGCAGCCAAGATGAGAGGGAGCAGTACTTC
-	TRBJ1-4	TRBV12-3/TRBV12-4	TRBD1	13	CASSYGQGEKLFF	TGTGCCAGCAGTTACGGACAGGGAGAAAAACTGTTTTTT
few	TRBJ1-4	TRBV3-1/TRBV3-2	-	14	CASSLTSTAEKLFF	TGTGCCAGCAGCCTCACCTCGACAGCCGAAAAACTGTTTTTT
-	TRBJ1-2	TRBV30	-	13	CAWSVGTSYGYTF	TGTGCCTGGAGTGTAGGGACATCTTATGGCTACACCTTC
-	TRBJ1-6	TRBV3-1/TRBV3-2	TRBD1	14	CASSQDRMDSPLHF	TGTGCCAGCAGCCAGGACAGGATGGATTCACCCCTCCACTTT
-	TRBJ1-2	TRBV4-2	-	14	CASSQERGGSSYTF	TGTGCCAGCAGCCAAGAAAGAGGAGGGAGCAGCTACACCTTC
-	TRBJ1-5	TRBV6-5	-	14	CASTTDYSNQPQHF	TGTGCCAGCACGACAGATTATAGCAATCAGCCCCAGCATTTT
-	TRBJ2-1	TRBV5-4	TRBD1	15	CASSLVYRGFNEQFF	TGTGCCAGCAGCTTGGTTTACAGGGGGTTTAATGAGCAGTTCTTC
-	TRBJ2-3	TRBV25-1	-	15	CASSDPRVDGDTQYF	TGTGCCAGCAGTGACCCTCGCGTCGATGGAGATACGCAGTATTTT
-	TRBJ1-6	TRBV11-2	-	13	CASAARDNSPLHF	TGTGCCAGCGCCGCCCGGGATAATTCACCCCTCCACTTT
-	TRBJ2-7	TRBV6-5	-	14	CASSYSGEVYEQYF	TGTGCCAGCAGTTACTCAGGGGAGGTCTACGAGCAGTACTTC
once	TRBJ2-7	TRBV3-1/TRBV3-2	TRBD2	17	CASSPLGLAGRSYEQYF	TGTGCCAGCAGCCCGCTAGGACTAGCGGGGCGTTCCTACGAGCAGTACTTC
-	TRBJ1-1	TRBV7-3	-	13	CASSLFGNTEAFF	TGTGCCAGCAGCTTATTCGGGAACACTGAAGCTTTCTTT
-	TRBJ2-3	TRBV2	-	14	CASSDSWTQGTQYF	TGTGCCAGCAGCGATTCCTGGACACAGGGTACGCAGTATTTT
-	TRBJ1-2	TRBV7-2	-	13	CASSSGVNYGYTF	TGTGCCAGCAGCTCAGGGGTCAACTATGGCTACACCTTC
-	TRBJ2-7	TRBV10-3	TRBD1	13	CASQDRVTYEQYF	TGTGCCTCCCAGGACAGGGTAACCTACGAGCAGTACTTC
-	TRBJ2-2	TRBV19	TRBD2	14	CASSRGLHAGELFF	TGTGCCAGTAGTAGGGGACTACACGCCGGGGAGCTGTTTTTT
-	TRBJ1-1	TRBV4-1	-	16	CASSHGPTGRNTEAFF	TGCGCCAGCAGCCATGGCCCTACAGGGAGGAACACTGAAGCTTTCTTT
-	TRBJ2-3	TRBV5-1	TRBD1	15	CASSLTGQEPDTQYF	TGCGCCAGCAGCTTGACGGGACAGGAGCCAGATACGCAGTATTTT
-	TRBJ2-5	TRBV6-6	-	14	CASSPQGPAGTQYF	TGTGCCAGCAGCCCCCAAGGGCCCGCGGGGACCCAGTACTTC
few	TRBJ1-2	TRBV14	TRBD1	14	CASSQATGFYGYTF	TGTGCCAGCAGCCAAGCGACAGGGTTCTATGGCTACACCTTC
-	TRBJ2-2	TRBV5-1	-	16	CASSLFYSSNTGELFF	TGCGCCAGCAGCTTGTTTTACAGCTCGAACACCGGGGAGCTGTTTTTT
-	TRBJ2-1	TRBV7-2	TRBD2	17	CASSNRLAGGTYNEQFF	TGTGCCAGCAGCAACCGACTAGCGGGGGGAACCTACAATGAGCAGTTCTTC
-	TRBJ2-7	TRBV6-5	-	15	CASSYGGATTYEQYF	TGTGCCAGCAGTTATGGCGGGGCGACGACCTACGAGCAGTACTTC
-	TRBJ2-3	TRBV29-1	TRBD2	13	CSVASGGTDTQYF	TGCAGCGTTGCTAGCGGGGGCACAGATACGCAGTATTTT
-	TRBJ2-7	TRBV18	-	13	CASSRGVSYEQYF	TGTGCCAGCTCACGCGGGGTCTCCTACGAGCAGTACTTC
-	TRBJ1-1	TRBV7-2	-	14	CASSLVSGNTEAFF	TGTGCCAGCAGCTTAGTGAGTGGGAACACTGAAGCTTTCTTT
-	TRBJ2-7	TRBV5-1	TRBD1	14	CASSLRQGAYEQYF	TGCGCCAGCAGCTTGAGGCAGGGGGCCTACGAGCAGTACTTC
-	TRBJ2-2	TRBV12-3/TRBV12-4	-	12	CASSPDTGELFF	TGTGCCAGCAGTCCCGACACCGGGGAGCTGTTTTTT
-	TRBJ2-1	TRBV3-1/TRBV3-2	-	11	CASSQRVEQFF	TGTGCCAGCAGCCAACGGGTTGAGCAGTTCTTC
-	TRBJ1-2	TRBV6-1	-	13	CASSEDWNYGYTF	TGTGCCAGCAGTGAGGACTGGAACTATGGCTACACCTTC
once	TRBJ1-1	TRBV27	-	15	CASSLGAQGSTEAFF	TGTGCCAGCAGTTTAGGGGCCCAGGGGAGCACTGAAGCTTTCTTT
-	TRBJ2-7	TRBV4-2	TRBD1	15	CASSLLDRGRYEQYF	TGTGCCAGCAGCCTATTGGACAGGGGGCGATACGAGCAGTACTTC
-	TRBJ1-5	TRBV7-6	-	15	CASSLGAGRNQPQHF	TGTGCCAGCAGCTTAGGAGCAGGCCGCAATCAGCCCCAGCATTTT
-	TRBJ2-2	TRBV30	-	14	CAWGRSPVAGELFF	TGTGCCTGGGGTCGCTCTCCGGTAGCCGGGGAGCTGTTTTTT
once	TRBJ2-5	TRBV5-8	TRBD2	14	CASSHLGGWETQYF	TGTGCCAGCAGCCACCTCGGGGGGTGGGAGACCCAGTACTTC
few	TRBJ1-5	TRBV12-3/TRBV12-4	TRBD1	11	CASSGQGPQHF	TGTGCCAGCAGCGGACAGGGGCCCCAGCATTTT
-	TRBJ1-2	TRBV11-2	-	15	CASSGPTAGVYGYTF	TGTGCCAGCAGCGGACCGACAGCCGGAGTTTATGGCTACACCTTC
-	TRBJ1-2	TRBV27	TRBD1	15	CASSPSRGSIYGYTF	TGTGCCAGCAGTCCCTCCAGGGGGAGTATCTATGGCTACACCTTC
-	TRBJ2-5	TRBV30	-	15	CAWSKAGYIQETQYF	TGTGCCTGGAGTAAAGCAGGGTACATACAAGAGACCCAGTACTTC
-	TRBJ1-1	TRBV29-1	TRBD1	13	CSPWKGAGTEAFF	TGCAGCCCCTGGAAGGGGGCAGGGACTGAAGCTTTCTTT
-	TRBJ1-5	TRBV3-1/TRBV3-2	TRBD1	16	CASSQETGGRNQPQHF	TGTGCCAGCAGCCAAGAGACAGGGGGGCGCAATCAGCCCCAGCATTTT
-	TRBJ2-3	TRBV6-2/TRBV6-3	TRBD2	18	CASSFGTSGDHRTDTQYF	TGTGCCAGCAGTTTCGGGACTAGCGGGGACCATCGCACAGATACGCAGTATTTT
few	TRBJ2-6	TRBV3-1/TRBV3-2	TRBD2	17	CASMPGLAGSGANVLTF	TGTGCCAGCATGCCGGGACTAGCGGGCTCTGGGGCCAACGTCCTGACTTTC
-	TRBJ1-1	TRBV18	TRBD1	14	CASSPGTGRTEAFF	TGTGCCAGCTCACCCGGGACAGGAAGGACTGAAGCTTTCTTT
-	TRBJ1-1	TRBV19	-	15	CASSIGGQGNTEAFF	TGTGCCAGTAGTATCGGGGGGCAGGGGAACACTGAAGCTTTCTTT
-	TRBJ1-5	TRBV4-3	-	14	CASSQGGRDVPQHF	TGCGCCAGCAGCCAAGGAGGCCGGGATGTGCCCCAGCATTTT
-	TRBJ1-4	TRBV27	TRBD1	15	CASSRDRASNEKLFF	TGTGCCAGCAGTAGGGACAGGGCATCGAATGAAAAACTGTTTTTT
once	TRBJ2-5	TRBV4-2	TRBD2	16	CASSPVGGGAQETQYF	TGTGCCAGCAGCCCAGTAGGCGGGGGGGCCCAGGAGACCCAGTACTTC
-	TRBJ1-1	TRBV7-8	-	15	CASSLGAEGGTEAFF	TGTGCCAGCAGCTTAGGTGCCGAGGGAGGTACTGAAGCTTTCTTT